The next 3 T cell receptor beta chains were all read from a single sample in a study of T cells after yellow fever vaccination. MiXCR, applied by TCRdb to the 5' RACE reads, yields one record per CDR3 protein. There are 620,000 or so distinct CDR3 sequences in the sample; about a sixth occur only once, and around 16% lies in the top ten. The sequencing used PBMCs, collected 5 days after the first yellow fever vaccination. All receptors come from a young man who received the YFV17D yellow fever vaccine.

The chain couples TRBV20-1 to TRBJ2-7; D is undetermined. The CDR3 covers 13 residues. V dropped 2 bases and J dropped 0 bases, with 8 bases sitting between them. Per the germline V gene, CDR1 is DFQATT and CDR2 is SNEGSKA (reference sequence). The CDR3 DNA reads TGCAGTGCTAGATCAGGACCCTCCTACGAGCAGTACGTC. Its translation is CSARSGPSYEQYV.

J is TRBJ2-7 and V is TRBV10-2; D call uncertain. V lost 6 bases to trimming and J lost 2 bases, with 14 bases between them. Germline CDR1 WSHSY, CDR2 SAAADI. The CDR3 runs 14 residues. The CDR3 sequence is CASSPFDWTYEQYV. The CDR3 region has the DNA TGCGCCAGCAGCCCTTTTGACTGGACCTACGAGCAGTACGTC.

This clonotype was counted between two and nine times. The rearrangement joins TRBV7-2 to TRBJ1-1; 7 bases map to TRBD1. The CDR3 is 14 amino acids. V shed 1 base and J 7 bases; nucleotides not matched to a gene: 6. Per the germline V gene, CDR1 is SGHTA and CDR2 is FQGNSA. Written as DNA, the CDR3 is TGTGCCAGCAGCTTAGTGGGAGGACAGGATGAAGCTTTCTTT. This encodes CASSLVGGQDEAFF.